Listed below are T cell receptor beta chains from one sample, sequenced in a study of tumor-infiltrating lymphocytes in primary liver carcinoma. MiXCR was run by TCRdb on the multiplex PCR reads, yielding one entry per CDR3 protein. The sample lists fewer than 250,000 distinct CDR3 sequences, just under 85% occurring once. Sequencing input: tumor tissue from primary liver carcinoma. These receptors were obtained from a man aged 40-50 years with primary liver carcinoma and hepatitis B virus infection. The CDR3 runs from the conserved cysteine through the conserved F or W. D genes are given only for firm matches. Size is stated for part of the rows, as once, few or many counts, or as a class when the clone is expanded.

-	TRBV2	-	TRBJ2-1	TGTGCCAGCAATTTCCGGGATCTCTACAATGAGCAGTTCTTC	CASNFRDLYNEQFF
TRBD2	TRBV11-1	-	TRBJ2-1	TGCGCCAGCAGCTTAGTGAAGCGGGGGGGCTTCAATGAGCAGTTCTTC	CASSLVKRGGFNEQFF
-	TRBV6-2/TRBV6-3	many	TRBJ2-5	TGTGCCAGCAGTTACGGGGAAACCCAGTACTTC	CASSYGETQYF
-	TRBV20-1	-	TRBJ1-2	TGCAGTGCCAGCCCCCAGGCAGGTTATGCTGGCTACACCTTC	CSASPQAGYAGYTF
TRBD2	TRBV11-1	-	TRBJ2-1	TGTGCCAGCAGCTTCCCTCCTGGCGGGAGGGCCTTTCGTGAGCAGTTCTTC	CASSFPPGGRAFREQFF
TRBD1	TRBV6-6	-	TRBJ1-5	TGTGCCAGCAGTCGGGACAGGGAAGCGGATACGCAGCATTTT	CASSRDREADTQHF
TRBD2	TRBV6-1	-	TRBJ2-7	TGTGCCAGCAGTGCCGGGATTAGCGGGAGGGACTTCTCCTACGAGCAGTACTTC	CASSAGISGRDFSYEQYF
TRBD2	TRBV12-3/TRBV12-4	-	TRBJ2-7	TGTGCCAGCCTTGATATTACTAGCGGGATCTACGAGCAGTACTTC	CASLDITSGIYEQYF
-	TRBV5-5	-	TRBJ2-5	TGTGTCAGCAGCTTGGAATCAGGCCCTAGGGAGAGCCAATGCTTC	CVSSLESGPRESQCF
-	TRBV14	-	TRBJ2-6	TGTACCAGCAGTCTGAGTAGAGCCAACGTCCTGTCTTTC	CTSSLSRANVLSF
TRBD2	TRBV29-1	-	TRBJ2-2	TGTAGCGTTGGGACTAGCGAGGCGAACACCGGGGAGCTGTATTTT	CSVGTSEANTGELYF
TRBD2	TRBV6-5	-	TRBJ2-2	TGTGCCAGCAGAGCGATCCTCGGGACTAGCGGGAGAGGTGGTGAGCTGTTTTTT	CASRAILGTSGRGGELFF
-	TRBV11-2	-	TRBJ2-1	TGTACCAGCAGCATGTCAGGGTTCGACAATGAGCAGTTCTTC	CTSSMSGFDNEQFF
-	TRBV25-1	few	TRBJ2-1	TGTGCCAGCAGTGAATATACCCAGGGAGGACAGTTCTTC	CASSEYTQGGQFF
TRBD1	TRBV29-1	-	TRBJ2-7	TGTAGCATCGACCAGTCGGGGACAGTAGGAAGCTACGAGCAGTACTTC	CSIDQSGTVGSYEQYF
-	TRBV20-1	-	TRBJ1-1	TGCAATGTAATGGACACCTACAGTGAAGCTTTCTTT	CNVMDTYSEAFF
-	TRBV5-4	-	TRBJ2-7	TGTAGCAGCAGCCCCGACCTCTCATCCAGCGAGCATTACTTC	CSSSPDLSSSEHYF
-	TRBV4-2	once	TRBJ2-1	TGTGTCAGCAGCCATTGGCGGGGCACCTACATTGAGCAGTTCTTC	CVSSHWRGTYIEQFF
TRBD2	TRBV5-1	-	TRBJ2-7	TGCGCCTGCAGCGTGGGGACTAGCGGGAGCCCCGAACAGTACTTC	CACSVGTSGSPEQYF
TRBD2	TRBV11-1	-	TRBJ2-4	TGTGTCAGCAGTATTCCCGAGACTAGCGGGACCAAAAACATTCAGTACTTC	CVSSIPETSGTKNIQYF
-	TRBV4-2	-	TRBJ1-2	TGTGTCAGCAGCCAAGATGTGGGGCTCTATGACTACACCTTC	CVSSQDVGLYDYTF
-	TRBV29-1	-	TRBJ2-3	TGCAGCGCCGTGGCCCAGGGCGTTACAGATACGCAGTATTTT	CSAVAQGVTDTQYF
-	TRBV11-2	-	TRBJ2-2	TGTGCCAGTAGCCATGGTGTGGCCGGGGAGCTGTTATTT	CASSHGVAGELLF
-	TRBV12-3/TRBV12-4	-	TRBJ2-7	TGTGCTAGCAGACATACACAACAGGTGCTCTACGAGCAGTACTTC	CASRHTQQVLYEQYF
TRBD1	TRBV6-1	-	TRBJ2-5	TGTGCCAGCAGTGAGTACGTCCCCGGACAGGGTCGTGAGATTCAGTACTTC	CASSEYVPGQGREIQYF
-	TRBV6-5	-	TRBJ2-2	TGTGCCAGCAGTTACATGATGGACACCGGGGAGCTGTTTTTT	CASSYMMDTGELFF
-	TRBV5-4	-	TRBJ2-2	TGTGCCAGCAACTGGGACCACTTCAACACCGGGGAGCTGTTTTTT	CASNWDHFNTGELFF
-	TRBV7-8	-	TRBJ2-1	TGTGCCAGCAGCTTAGGCTCGGCTAGCTCATTCGGCGAGCAGTTCTTC	CASSLGSASSFGEQFF
-	TRBV14	-	TRBJ2-7	TGTGCCAGCAGTCATTTAGGACAGAGTACCTACGACCAGTACTTC	CASSHLGQSTYDQYF
-	TRBV7-9	-	TRBJ1-5	TGTGCCAGCAGCTCCTCAGAGGTTAGCAATCAGCCCCAGCGTTTT	CASSSSEVSNQPQRF
-	TRBV5-5	-	TRBJ2-5	TGTGCCAGCAGTTTGGAATCAGGCCCTAGGGAGACCCGGTATTTC	CASSLESGPRETRYF
-	TRBV30	-	TRBJ2-1	TGTGCCTGGATAGGGGTTGACCTAGGGGGGGATGAGCAGTTCTTC	CAWIGVDLGGDEQFF
-	TRBV12-3/TRBV12-4	once	TRBJ1-2	TGTGTCAGAAGTTTGGCCCATGTCTATGGCTACACCTTC	CVRSLAHVYGYTF
TRBD1	TRBV6-6	-	TRBJ1-1	TGTGCCAGCAGCACAGGGGGGACTACTGAGGCATACTTT	CASSTGGTTEAYF
-	TRBV6-1	-	TRBJ1-1	TGTGCCGCGTCTGTGGAATTGGCTAGTGAAGCTTTCTTT	CAASVELASEAFF
-	TRBV10-3	-	TRBJ1-1	TGTGCCATCAGTACATGCGGGGGGGAAACTGAAGCTTTCTTT	CAISTCGGETEAFF
TRBD1	TRBV29-1	-	TRBJ1-2	TGTGGCGTTGAAAAAAGTCAGGGGGACATGGACTATGGCTACACCTTC	CGVEKSQGDMDYGYTF
-	TRBV11-2	-	TRBJ2-5	TGTGCCAGTAGCCCCGTCGGGCTAGTCCCAGAGACCCTGTATTTC	CASSPVGLVPETLYF
-	TRBV10-3	-	TRBJ1-1	TGTACTATCAACCAGGGGCCGAACACTGAAGCTTTCTTT	CTINQGPNTEAFF
-	TRBV6-1	-	TRBJ2-1	TGTGTCCGTTGGTCCAGGAGGGCCGTCAATGAGCAGTTCTTC	CVRWSRRAVNEQFF
-	TRBV5-1	-	TRBJ1-2	TGCGCCAGCAGCTTCCGACAGAGGGAAGGCTACACCTTC	CASSFRQREGYTF
-	TRBV29-1	-	TRBJ2-7	TGCAGTGTTGTTCAGAGTGGGGCCGACGAGCAGTACTTC	CSVVQSGADEQYF
TRBD2	TRBV5-5	-	TRBJ2-1	TGTGCCAGCAGCCTGGCACTAGGCCTAGCGGGAGAAAATGAGCAGTTCTTC	CASSLALGLAGENEQFF
-	TRBV11-2	once	TRBJ2-7	TGTGCCAACAGCTTGAGAACAAGGCCTAAGGAAGAGCAATACTTC	CANSLRTRPKEEQYF
-	TRBV6-2/TRBV6-3	-	TRBJ2-1	TGTACCAGCAATTACCGGGGAAATGGCTACAATGAGCAGTTCTTC	CTSNYRGNGYNEQFF
TRBD1	TRBV29-1	once	TRBJ2-7	TGCAGCGCCCGAAACACAGGGGCCTACGATCAATACTTC	CSARNTGAYDQYF
-	TRBV5-4	-	TRBJ2-3	TGTGCGACCAGCTTGCCCTACACAGATACGCAGTATTTT	CATSLPYTDTQYF